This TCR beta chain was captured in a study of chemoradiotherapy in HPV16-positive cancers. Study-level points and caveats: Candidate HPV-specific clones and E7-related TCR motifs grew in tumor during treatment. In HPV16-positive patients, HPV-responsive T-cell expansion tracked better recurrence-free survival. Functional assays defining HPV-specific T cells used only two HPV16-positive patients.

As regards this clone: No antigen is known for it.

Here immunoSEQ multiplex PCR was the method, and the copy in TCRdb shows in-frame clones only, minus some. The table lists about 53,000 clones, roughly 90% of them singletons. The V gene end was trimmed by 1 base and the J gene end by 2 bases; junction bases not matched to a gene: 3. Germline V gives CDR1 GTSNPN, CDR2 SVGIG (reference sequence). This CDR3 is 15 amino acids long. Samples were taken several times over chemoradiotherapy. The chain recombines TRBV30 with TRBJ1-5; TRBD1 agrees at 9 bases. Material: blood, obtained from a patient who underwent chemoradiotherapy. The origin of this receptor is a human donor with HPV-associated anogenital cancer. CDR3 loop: CAWSAGTGRNQPQHF. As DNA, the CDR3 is TGTGCCTGGAGTGCCGGGACAGGGCGCAATCAGCCCCAGCATTTT.